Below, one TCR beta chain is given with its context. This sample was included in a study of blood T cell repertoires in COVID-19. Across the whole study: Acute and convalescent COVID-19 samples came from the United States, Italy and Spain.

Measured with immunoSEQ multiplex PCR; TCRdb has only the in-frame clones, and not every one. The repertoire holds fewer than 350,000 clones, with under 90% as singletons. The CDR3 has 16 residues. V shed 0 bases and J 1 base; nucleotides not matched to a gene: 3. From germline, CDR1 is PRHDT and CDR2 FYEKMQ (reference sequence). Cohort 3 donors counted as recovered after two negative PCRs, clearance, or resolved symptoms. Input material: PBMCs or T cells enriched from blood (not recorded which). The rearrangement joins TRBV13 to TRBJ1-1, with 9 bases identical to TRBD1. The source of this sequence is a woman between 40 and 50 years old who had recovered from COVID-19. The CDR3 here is CASSLGRDRANTEAFF. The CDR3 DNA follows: TGTGCCAGCAGCTTAGGGAGGGACAGGGCGAACACTGAAGCTTTCTTT.